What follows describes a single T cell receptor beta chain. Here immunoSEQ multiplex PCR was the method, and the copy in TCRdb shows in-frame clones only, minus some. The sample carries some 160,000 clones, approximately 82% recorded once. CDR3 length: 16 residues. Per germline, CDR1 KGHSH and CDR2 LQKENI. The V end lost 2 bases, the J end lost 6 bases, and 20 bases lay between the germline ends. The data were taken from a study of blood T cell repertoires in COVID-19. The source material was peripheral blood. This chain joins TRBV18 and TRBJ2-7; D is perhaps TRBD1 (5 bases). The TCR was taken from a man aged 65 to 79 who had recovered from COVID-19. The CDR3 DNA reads TGTGCCAGCTCACCAGCCGAAAATCAGGGAATGGGCGAGCAGTACTTC. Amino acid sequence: CASSPAENQGMGEQYF.